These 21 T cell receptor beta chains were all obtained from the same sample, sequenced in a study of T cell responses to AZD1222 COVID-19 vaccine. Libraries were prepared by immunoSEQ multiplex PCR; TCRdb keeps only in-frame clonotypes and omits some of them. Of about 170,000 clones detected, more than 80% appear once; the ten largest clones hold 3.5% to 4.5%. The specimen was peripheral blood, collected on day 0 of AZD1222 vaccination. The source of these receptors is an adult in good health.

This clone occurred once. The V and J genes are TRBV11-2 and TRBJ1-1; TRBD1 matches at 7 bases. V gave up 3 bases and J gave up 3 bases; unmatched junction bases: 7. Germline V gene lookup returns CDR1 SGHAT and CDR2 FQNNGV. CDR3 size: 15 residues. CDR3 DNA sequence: TGTGCCAGCAGCTTTGGGGGTACAGGGGACACTGAAGCTTTCTTT. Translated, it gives CASSFGGTGDTEAFF.

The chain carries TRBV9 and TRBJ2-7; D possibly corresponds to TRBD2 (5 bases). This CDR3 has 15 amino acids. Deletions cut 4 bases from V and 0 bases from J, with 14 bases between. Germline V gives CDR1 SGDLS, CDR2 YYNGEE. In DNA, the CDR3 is TGTGCCAGCAGCCCATGGACTCTAAGCTCCTACGAGCAGTACTTC. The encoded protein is CASSPWTLSSYEQYF.

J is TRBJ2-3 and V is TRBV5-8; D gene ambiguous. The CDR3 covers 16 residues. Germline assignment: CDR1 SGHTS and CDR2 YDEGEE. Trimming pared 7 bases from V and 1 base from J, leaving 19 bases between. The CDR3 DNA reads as TGTGCCAGCGTCCAACCTGGGGTAGCCCGCACAGATACGCAGTATTTT. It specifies CASVQPGVARTDTQYF. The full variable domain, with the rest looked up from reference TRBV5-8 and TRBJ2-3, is EAGVTQSPTHLIKTRGQQATLRCSPISGHTSVYWYQQALGLGLQFLLWYDEGEERNRGNFPPRFSGRQFPNYSSELNVNALELEDSALYLCASVQPGVARTDTQYFGPGTRLTVL.

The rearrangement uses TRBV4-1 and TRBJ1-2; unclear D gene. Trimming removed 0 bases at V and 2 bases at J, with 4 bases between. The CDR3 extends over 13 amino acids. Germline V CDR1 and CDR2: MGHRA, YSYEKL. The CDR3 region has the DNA TGCGCCAGCAGCCAAGATCAGAACTATGGCTACACCTTC. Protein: CASSQDQNYGYTF.

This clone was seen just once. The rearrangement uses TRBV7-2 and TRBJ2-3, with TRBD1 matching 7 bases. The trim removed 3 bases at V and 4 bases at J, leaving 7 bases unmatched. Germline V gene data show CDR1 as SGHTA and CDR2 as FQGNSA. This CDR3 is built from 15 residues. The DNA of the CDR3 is TGTGCCAGCAGCTTTGGACAGGTCGGGCCAGATACGCAGTATTTT. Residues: CASSFGQVGPDTQYF.

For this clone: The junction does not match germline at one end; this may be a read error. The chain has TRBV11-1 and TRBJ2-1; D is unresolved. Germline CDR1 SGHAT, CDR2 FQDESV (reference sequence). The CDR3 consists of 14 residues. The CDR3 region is CASNTATSHNEQFF. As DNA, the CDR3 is TGTGCCAGCAATACTGCGACCTCCCACAATGAGCAGTTCTTC.

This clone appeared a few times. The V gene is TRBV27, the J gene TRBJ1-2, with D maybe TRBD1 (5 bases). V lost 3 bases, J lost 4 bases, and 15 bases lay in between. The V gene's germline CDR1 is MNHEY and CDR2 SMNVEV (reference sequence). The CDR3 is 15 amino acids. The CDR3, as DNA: TGTGCCAGCAGTTTCGAGGTGCAGGGAGCCTATGGCTACACCTTC. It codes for CASSFEVQGAYGYTF.

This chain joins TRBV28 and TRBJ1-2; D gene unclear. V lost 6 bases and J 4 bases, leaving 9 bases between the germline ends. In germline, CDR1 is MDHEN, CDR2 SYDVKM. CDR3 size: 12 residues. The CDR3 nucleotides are TGTGCCAGCAGCACCCTGATCTATGGCTACACCTTC. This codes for CASSTLIYGYTF.

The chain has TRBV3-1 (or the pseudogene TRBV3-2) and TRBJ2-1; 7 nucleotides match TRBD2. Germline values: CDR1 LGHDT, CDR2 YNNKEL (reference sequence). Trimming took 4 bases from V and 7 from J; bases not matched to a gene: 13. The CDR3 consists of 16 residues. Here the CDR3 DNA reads TGTGCCAGCAGCCCCGCCACTAGCGACCCGTGGAATGAGCAGTTCTTC. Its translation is CASSPATSDPWNEQFF.

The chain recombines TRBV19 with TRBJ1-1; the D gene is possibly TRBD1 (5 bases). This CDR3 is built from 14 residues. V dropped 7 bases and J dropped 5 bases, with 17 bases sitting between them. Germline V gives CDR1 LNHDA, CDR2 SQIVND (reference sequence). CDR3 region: CASKEYSGRTEAFF. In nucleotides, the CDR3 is TGTGCCAGTAAAGAGTATTCAGGGAGGACTGAAGCTTTCTTT. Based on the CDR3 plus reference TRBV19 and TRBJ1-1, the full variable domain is DGGITQSPKYLFRKEGQNVTLSCEQNLNHDAMYWYRQDPGQGLRLIYYSQIVNDFQKGDIAEGYSVSREKKESFPLTVTSAQKNPTAFYLCASKEYSGRTEAFFGQGTRLTVV.

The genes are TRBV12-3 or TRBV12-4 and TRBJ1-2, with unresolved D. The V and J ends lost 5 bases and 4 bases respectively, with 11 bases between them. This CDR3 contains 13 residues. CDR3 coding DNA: TGTGCCAGCAGTCAAGGGTGGGGCTATGGCTACACCTTC. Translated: CASSQGWGYGYTF.

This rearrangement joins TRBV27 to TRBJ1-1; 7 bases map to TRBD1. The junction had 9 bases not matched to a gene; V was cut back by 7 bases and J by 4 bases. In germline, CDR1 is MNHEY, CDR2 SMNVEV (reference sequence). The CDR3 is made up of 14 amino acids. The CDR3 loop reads CASTRGAGGTEAFF. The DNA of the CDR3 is TGTGCCAGCACCAGAGGGGCAGGGGGCACTGAAGCTTTCTTT.

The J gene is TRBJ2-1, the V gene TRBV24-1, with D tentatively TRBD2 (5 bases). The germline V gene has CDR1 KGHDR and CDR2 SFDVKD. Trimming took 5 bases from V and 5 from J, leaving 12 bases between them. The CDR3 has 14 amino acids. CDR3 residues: CATSAGFGDNEQFF. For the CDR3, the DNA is TGTGCCACCAGTGCCGGGTTCGGGGACAATGAGCAGTTCTTC.

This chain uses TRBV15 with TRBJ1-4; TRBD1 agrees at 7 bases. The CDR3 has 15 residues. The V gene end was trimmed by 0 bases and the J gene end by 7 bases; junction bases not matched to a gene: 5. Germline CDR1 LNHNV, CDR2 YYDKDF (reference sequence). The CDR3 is CATSRDGRTGEKLFF. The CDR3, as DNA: TGTGCCACCAGCAGAGATGGTAGGACAGGTGAAAAACTGTTTTTT.

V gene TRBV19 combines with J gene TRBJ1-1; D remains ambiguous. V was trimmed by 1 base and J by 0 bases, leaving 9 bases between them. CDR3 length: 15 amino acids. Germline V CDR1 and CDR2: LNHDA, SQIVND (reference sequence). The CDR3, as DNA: TGTGCCAGTAGTATAGGGACTGCGCTGAACACTGAAGCTTTCTTT. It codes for CASSIGTALNTEAFF.

The CDR3 DNA sequence: TGTGCCACCACCGCGGGCCGTCGCAATCAGCCCCAGCATTTT. Protein: CATTAGRRNQPQHF. The chain has TRBV7-8 and TRBJ1-5, with D unresolved. This CDR3 region has 14 residues. Per germline, CDR1 SGHVS and CDR2 FQNEAQ. The ends were cut back, 10 bases at V and 2 bases at J, with 15 bases in the middle.

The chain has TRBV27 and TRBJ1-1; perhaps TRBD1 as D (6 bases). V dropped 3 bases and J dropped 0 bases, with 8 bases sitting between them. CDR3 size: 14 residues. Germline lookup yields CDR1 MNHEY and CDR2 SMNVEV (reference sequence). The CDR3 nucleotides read TGTGCCAGCAGTTTCAGGGGTATGAACACTGAAGCTTTCTTT. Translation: CASSFRGMNTEAFF.

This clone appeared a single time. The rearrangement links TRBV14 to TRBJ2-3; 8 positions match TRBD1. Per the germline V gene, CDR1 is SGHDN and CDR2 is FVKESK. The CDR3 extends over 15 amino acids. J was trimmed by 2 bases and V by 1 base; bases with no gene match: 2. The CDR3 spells CASSQGTGYTDTQYF. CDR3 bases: TGTGCCAGCAGCCAAGGGACAGGGTACACAGATACGCAGTATTTT.

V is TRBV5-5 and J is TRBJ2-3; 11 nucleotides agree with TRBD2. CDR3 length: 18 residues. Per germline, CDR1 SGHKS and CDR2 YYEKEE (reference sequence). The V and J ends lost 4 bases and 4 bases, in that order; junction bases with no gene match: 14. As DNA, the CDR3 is TGTGCCAGCAGCCCAACCAGAACGATAGCGGGAGGGGCAGATACGCAGTATTTT. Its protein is CASSPTRTIAGGADTQYF.

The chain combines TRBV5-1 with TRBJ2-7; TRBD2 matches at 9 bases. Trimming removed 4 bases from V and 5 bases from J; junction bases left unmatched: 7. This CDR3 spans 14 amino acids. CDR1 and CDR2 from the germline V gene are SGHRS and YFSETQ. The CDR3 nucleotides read TGCGCCAGCAGCGGGGGCGGGAGGGTCGACGAGCAGTACTTC. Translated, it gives CASSGGGRVDEQYF.

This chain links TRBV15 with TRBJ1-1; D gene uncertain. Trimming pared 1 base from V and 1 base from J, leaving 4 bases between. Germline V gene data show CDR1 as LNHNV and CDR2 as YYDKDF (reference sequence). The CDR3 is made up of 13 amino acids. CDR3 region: CATSRGRNTEAFF. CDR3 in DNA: TGTGCCACCAGCAGAGGGAGGAACACTGAAGCTTTCTTT. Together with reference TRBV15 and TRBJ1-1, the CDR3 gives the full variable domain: DAMVIQNPRYQVTQFGKPVTLSCSQTLNHNVMYWYQQKSSQAPKLLFHYYDKDFNNEADTPDNFQSRRPNTSFCFLDIRSPGLGDTAMYLCATSRGRNTEAFFGQGTRLTVV.